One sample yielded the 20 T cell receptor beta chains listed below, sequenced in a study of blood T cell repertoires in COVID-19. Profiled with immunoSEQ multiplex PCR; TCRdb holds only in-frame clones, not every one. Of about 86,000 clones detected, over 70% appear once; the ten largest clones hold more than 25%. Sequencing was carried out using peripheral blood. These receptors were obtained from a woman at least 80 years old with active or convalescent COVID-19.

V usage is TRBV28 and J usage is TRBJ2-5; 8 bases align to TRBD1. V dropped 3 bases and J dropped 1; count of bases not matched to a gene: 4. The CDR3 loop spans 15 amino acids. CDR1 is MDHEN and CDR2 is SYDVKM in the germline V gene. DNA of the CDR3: TGTGCCAGCAGTTTCCAGGGGGCGAGCCAAGAGACCCAGTACTTC. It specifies CASSFQGASQETQYF.

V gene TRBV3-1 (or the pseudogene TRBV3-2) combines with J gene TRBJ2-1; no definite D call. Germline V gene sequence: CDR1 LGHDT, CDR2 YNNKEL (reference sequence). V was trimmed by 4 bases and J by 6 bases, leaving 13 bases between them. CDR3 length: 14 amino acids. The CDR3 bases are TGTGCCAGCAGCCCTTTAAGAACAGCCAATGAGCAGTTCTTC. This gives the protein CASSPLRTANEQFF.

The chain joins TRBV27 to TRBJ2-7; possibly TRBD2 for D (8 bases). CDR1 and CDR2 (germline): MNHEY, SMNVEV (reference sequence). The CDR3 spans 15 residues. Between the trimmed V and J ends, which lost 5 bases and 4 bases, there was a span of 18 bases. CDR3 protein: CASSEDRAGGYEQYF. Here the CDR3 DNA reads TGTGCCAGCAGTGAAGACAGGGCGGGGGGTTACGAGCAGTACTTC.

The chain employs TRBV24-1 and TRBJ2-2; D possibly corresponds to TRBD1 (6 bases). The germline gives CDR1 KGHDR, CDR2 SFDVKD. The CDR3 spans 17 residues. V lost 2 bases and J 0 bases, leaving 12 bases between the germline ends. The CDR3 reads CATSDYRGQSNTGELFF. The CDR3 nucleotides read TGTGCCACCAGTGATTACCGTGGACAGTCGAACACCGGGGAGCTGTTTTTT.

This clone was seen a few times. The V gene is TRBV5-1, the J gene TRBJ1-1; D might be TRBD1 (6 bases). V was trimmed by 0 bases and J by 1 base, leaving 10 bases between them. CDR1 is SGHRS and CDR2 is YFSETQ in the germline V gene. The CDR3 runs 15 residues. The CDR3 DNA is TGCGCCAGCAGCTTGGGAGGCAGGGGGAACACTGAAGCTTTCTTT. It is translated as CASSLGGRGNTEAFF.

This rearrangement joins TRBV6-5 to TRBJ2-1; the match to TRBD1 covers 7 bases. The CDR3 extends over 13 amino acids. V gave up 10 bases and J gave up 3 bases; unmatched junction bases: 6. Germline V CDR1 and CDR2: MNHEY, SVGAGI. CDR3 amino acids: CATGQVYYNEQFF. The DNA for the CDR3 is TGTGCCACCGGACAGGTCTACTACAATGAGCAGTTCTTC.

This CDR3 is CASSLDREVGEQFF. CDR3 in DNA: TGTGCCAGCAGCTTAGACAGGGAGGTCGGTGAGCAGTTCTTC. The chain uses TRBV7-3 and TRBJ2-1; possibly TRBD1 for D (7 bases). The V end lost 2 bases, the J end lost 9 bases, and 14 bases lay between the germline ends. The CDR3 covers 14 residues. The germline CDR1 and CDR2 sequences are SGHTA and FQGTGA. The entire variable domain, with the rest obtained from reference TRBV7-3 and TRBJ2-1, is as follows: GAGVSQTPSNKVTEKGKYVELRCDPISGHTALYWYRQSLGQGPEFLIYFQGTGAADDSGLPNDRFFAVRPEGSVSTLKIQRTERGDSAVYLCASSLDREVGEQFFGPGTRLTVL.

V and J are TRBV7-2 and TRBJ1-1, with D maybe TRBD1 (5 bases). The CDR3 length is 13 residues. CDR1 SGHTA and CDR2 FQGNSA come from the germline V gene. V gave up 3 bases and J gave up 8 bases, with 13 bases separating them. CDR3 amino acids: CASSFGLGGEAFF. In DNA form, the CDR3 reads TGTGCCAGCAGCTTTGGACTGGGGGGAGAAGCTTTCTTT.

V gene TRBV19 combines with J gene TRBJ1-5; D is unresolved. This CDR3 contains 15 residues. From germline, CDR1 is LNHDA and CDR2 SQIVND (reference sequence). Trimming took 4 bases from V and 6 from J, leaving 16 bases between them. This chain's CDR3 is CASSTLGEGSQPQHF. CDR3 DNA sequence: TGTGCCAGTAGTACCCTCGGGGAAGGGAGTCAGCCCCAGCATTTT.

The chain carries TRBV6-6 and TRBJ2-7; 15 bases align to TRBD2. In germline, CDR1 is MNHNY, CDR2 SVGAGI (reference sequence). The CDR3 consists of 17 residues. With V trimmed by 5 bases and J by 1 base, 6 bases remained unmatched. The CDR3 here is CASSLGLAGGHSYEQYF. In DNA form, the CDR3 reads TGTGCCAGCAGTCTCGGACTAGCGGGGGGGCATTCCTACGAGCAGTACTTC.

The CDR3 DNA sequence: TGTGCCAGCAGCCAGGCACAGGGGAATGAAAAACTGTTTTTT. Translation: CASSQAQGNEKLFF. This sequence joins TRBV3-1 (or the pseudogene TRBV3-2) and TRBJ1-4; 7 bases line up with TRBD1. CDR3 length equals 14 residues. The ends lost 3 bases at V and 5 bases at J; junction bases unmatched: 3. CDR1 LGHDT and CDR2 YNNKEL come from the germline V gene (reference sequence).

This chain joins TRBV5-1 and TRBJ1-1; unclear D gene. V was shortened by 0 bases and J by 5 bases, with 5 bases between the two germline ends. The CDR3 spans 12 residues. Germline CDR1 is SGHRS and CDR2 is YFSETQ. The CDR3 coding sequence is TGCGCCAGCAGCTTGGATTATACTGAAGCTTTCTTT. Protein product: CASSLDYTEAFF.

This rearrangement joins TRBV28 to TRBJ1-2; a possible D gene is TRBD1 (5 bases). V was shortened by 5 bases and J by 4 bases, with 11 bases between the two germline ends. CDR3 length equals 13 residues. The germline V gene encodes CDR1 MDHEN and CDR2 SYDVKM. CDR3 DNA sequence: TGTGCCAGCAGTGACTCGCAGGGCTATGGCTACACCTTC. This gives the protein CASSDSQGYGYTF.

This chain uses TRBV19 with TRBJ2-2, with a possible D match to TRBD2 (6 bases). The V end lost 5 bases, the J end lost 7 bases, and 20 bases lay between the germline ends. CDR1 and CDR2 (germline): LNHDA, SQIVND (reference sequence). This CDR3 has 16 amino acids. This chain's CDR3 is CASSPPSARVGGELFF. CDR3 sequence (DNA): TGTGCCAGTAGTCCCCCTAGCGCTCGGGTGGGCGGGGAGCTGTTTTTT.

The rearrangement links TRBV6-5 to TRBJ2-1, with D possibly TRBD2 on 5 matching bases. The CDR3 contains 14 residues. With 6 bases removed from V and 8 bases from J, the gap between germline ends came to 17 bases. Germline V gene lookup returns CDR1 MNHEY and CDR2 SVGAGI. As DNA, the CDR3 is TGTGCCAGCAGCCGGGAAGCCGAGGGTTATGAGCAGTTCTTC. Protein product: CASSREAEGYEQFF.

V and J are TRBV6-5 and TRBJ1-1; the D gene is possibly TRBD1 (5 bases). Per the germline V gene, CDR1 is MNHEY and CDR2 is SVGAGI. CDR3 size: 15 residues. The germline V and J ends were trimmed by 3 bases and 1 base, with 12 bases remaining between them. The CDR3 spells CASSYKGAPNTEAFF. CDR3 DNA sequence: TGTGCCAGCAGTTATAAAGGGGCCCCGAACACTGAAGCTTTCTTT.

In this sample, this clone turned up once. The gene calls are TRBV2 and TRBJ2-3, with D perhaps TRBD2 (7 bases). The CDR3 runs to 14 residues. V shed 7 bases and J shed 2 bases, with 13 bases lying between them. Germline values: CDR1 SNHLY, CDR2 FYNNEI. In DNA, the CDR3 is TGTGCCAGCACGAGGCGGGGGCCCACAGATACGCAGTATTTT. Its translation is CASTRRGPTDTQYF.

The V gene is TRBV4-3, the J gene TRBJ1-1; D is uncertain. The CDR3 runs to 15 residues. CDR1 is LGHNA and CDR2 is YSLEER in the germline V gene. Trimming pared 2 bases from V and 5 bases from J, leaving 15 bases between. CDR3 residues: CASSQSHLSRTEAFF. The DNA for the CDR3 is TGCGCCAGCAGCCAATCCCACCTTAGTCGGACTGAAGCTTTCTTT.

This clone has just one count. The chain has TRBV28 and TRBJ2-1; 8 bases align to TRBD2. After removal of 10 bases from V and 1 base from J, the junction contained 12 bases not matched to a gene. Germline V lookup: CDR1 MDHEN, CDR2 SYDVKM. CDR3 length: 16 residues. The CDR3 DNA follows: TGTGCCACCGCCCCAACGGGAGGGCCGTCCTACAATGAGCAGTTCTTC. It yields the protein CATAPTGGPSYNEQFF.

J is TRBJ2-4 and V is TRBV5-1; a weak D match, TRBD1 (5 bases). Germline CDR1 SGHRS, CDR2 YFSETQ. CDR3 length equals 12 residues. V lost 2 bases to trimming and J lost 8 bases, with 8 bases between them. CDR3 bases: TGCGCCAGCAGCTTTGACAGATACATTCAGTACTTC. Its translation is CASSFDRYIQYF.